This record covers a single TCR beta chain. These data come from a study of shared clonotypes between healthy human individuals. CD45RO-negative, CCR7-selected cells formed the naive CD8 fraction, which excluded terminally differentiated effector memory CD45RA+ cells. From germline, CDR1 is MDHEN and CDR2 SYDVKM. The ends lost 4 bases at V and 3 bases at J; junction bases unmatched: 10. The CDR3 runs to 16 residues. Data came from immunoSEQ multiplex PCR; TCRdb stores just in-frame clones and leaves some out. The table includes approximately 2,000,000 clones, around 95% detected once. This sequence joins TRBV28 and TRBJ1-2, with TRBD1 matching over 8 bases. The TCR was taken from a man aged 18 to 35 in good health. Some clones in this sample may be carry-over from other donors' samples. The sample was naive CD8+ T cells from PBMCs. This CDR3 reads CASSSTRTGRDYGYTF. CDR3 coding DNA: TGTGCCAGCAGTTCAACTCGGACAGGGCGGGACTATGGCTACACCTTC.